This T cell receptor (beta chain) was identified during a study of blood T cell repertoires in COVID-19. Looking at the study overall: The study drew acute and convalescent COVID-19 samples from the United States, Italy and Spain. Sources were T cells, B-cell-depleted T cells, or PBMCs; the material itself was cDNA or gDNA.

In Seattle, patients joined the study during active infection and were tracked longitudinally. Clones were read by immunoSEQ multiplex PCR, and TCRdb kept only the in-frame ones, dropping some. The sample contains about 170,000 clones, around nine tenths of which appear only once. CDR3 length: 14 residues. Germline loops: CDR1 WSHSY, CDR2 SAAADI. V gave up 3 bases and J gave up 10 bases, with 13 bases separating them. The clonotype originates from a woman older than 75 with COVID-19, enrolled during active disease. The chain carries TRBV10-2 and TRBJ1-6; a possible D gene is TRBD1 (6 bases). What was sequenced was peripheral blood. The DNA of the CDR3 is TGCGCCAGCAGTGACAGGGGTCGGGAATCACCCCTCCACTTT. It is translated as CASSDRGRESPLHF.